The next 18 T cell receptor beta chains were all read from a single sample in a study of cytomegalovirus exposure and HLA in healthy donors. The PCR employed 60 Vbeta primers together with 13 Jbeta primers. Some clones are missing from TCRdb's copy, which holds only in-frame ones; the method was immunoSEQ multiplex PCR. The sample totals about 160,000 clones; its top ten clones hold over 1%. Material: PBMCs. The origin of the receptors is a woman aged 60-75 years in good health and CMV-seronegative.

The CDR3 sequence is CASSSKTGVYEQYF. CDR3 sequence (DNA): TGTGCCAGCAGCTCTAAGACAGGGGTGTACGAGCAGTACTTC. This sequence joins TRBV5-6 and TRBJ2-7, with 8 bases fitting TRBD1. The CDR3 runs to 14 residues. Trimming removed 3 bases from V and 4 bases from J; junction bases left unmatched: 6. Per germline, CDR1 SGHDT and CDR2 YYEEEE.

The gene calls are TRBV27 and TRBJ1-6, with no clear D. V lost 6 bases and J lost 0, with 15 bases in between. The germline V gene has CDR1 MNHEY and CDR2 SMNVEV (reference sequence). This CDR3 comprises 17 residues. The CDR3 loop is CASRPGSQSSYNSPLHF. The CDR3 nucleotides are TGTGCCAGCAGACCCGGGTCCCAGAGCTCCTATAATTCACCCCTCCACTTT.

The J gene is TRBJ2-1, the V gene TRBV6-5, with 7 bases aligning to TRBD1. This CDR3 has 15 amino acids. V was clipped by 0 bases and J by 2 bases; unmatched bases: 1. From germline, CDR1 is MNHEY and CDR2 SVGAGI. CDR3 loop: CASSYSGGAYNEQFF. CDR3 in DNA: TGTGCCAGCAGTTACTCAGGGGGCGCCTACAATGAGCAGTTCTTC.

This chain uses TRBV4-2 with TRBJ2-1, with 7 bases lining up with TRBD2. There are 13 residues in the CDR3. With V trimmed by 6 bases and J by 1 base, 0 bases remained unmatched. Germline V CDR1 and CDR2: LGHNA, YNFKEQ. CDR3 loop: CASRGGSYNEQFF. The CDR3 bases are TGTGCCAGCAGGGGAGGGTCCTACAATGAGCAGTTCTTC.

The gene calls are TRBV7-3 and TRBJ2-3; D gene uncertain. CDR1 SGHTA and CDR2 FQGTGA come from the germline V gene. The V gene lost 0 bases and the J gene lost 0 bases, with 4 bases spanning the gap. The CDR3 sequence is 14 residues long. The CDR3 sequence is CASSLTGSTDTQYF. CDR3 nucleotides: TGTGCCAGCAGCTTAACCGGGAGCACAGATACGCAGTATTTT.

This chain links TRBV21-1 with TRBJ2-5; TRBD1, the table's D call, was not compared with the DNA. Gene TRBJ2-7 matches the end of the DNA better, so the J call may be wrong. TRBV21-1 is designated a pseudogene. The CDR3 length is 16 residues. This CDR3 is CASSKEGGTGAYEQYF. CDR3 bases: TGTGCCAGCAGCAAAGAGGGGGGGACAGGCGCCTACGAGCAGTACTTC.

The CDR3 coding sequence is TGTGCCAGCACCCCTATCGCGGGAGGGCCGGTCCATGAGCAGTTCTTC. It codes for CASTPIAGGPVHEQFF. V gene TRBV5-6 combines with J gene TRBJ2-1; 9 bases are shared with TRBD2. Germline V CDR1 and CDR2: SGHDT, YYEEEE. The ends lost 6 bases at V and 8 bases at J; junction bases unmatched: 15. This CDR3 is built from 16 residues.

V and J are TRBV9 and TRBJ1-1; D gene uncertain. CDR1 SGDLS and CDR2 YYNGEE come from the germline V gene. Trimming removed 4 bases from V and 4 bases from J, with 14 bases in between. The CDR3 loop spans 14 amino acids. The CDR3, as DNA: TGTGCCAGCAGCCCACGGGGAGGGTCCACTGAAGCTTTCTTT. This codes for CASSPRGGSTEAFF.

V and J are TRBV27 and TRBJ1-6; D may be TRBD1 (5 bases). The V end was cut by 5 bases, the J end by 9 bases, with 14 bases between. Per the germline V gene, CDR1 is MNHEY and CDR2 is SMNVEV (reference sequence). This CDR3 comprises 14 residues. CDR3 DNA sequence: TGTGCCAGCAGTCTCCTCGGGGGGGGTTCACCCCTCCACTTT. This sequence encodes CASSLLGGGSPLHF.

The V call is TRBV5-1, the J call TRBJ1-6, with 8 nucleotides matching TRBD1. Germline trimming cut 1 base from V and 3 bases from J; bases unmatched to any gene: 9. CDR3 size: 18 residues. The V gene's germline CDR1 is SGHRS and CDR2 YFSETQ. CDR3 residues: CASSLFGQGVIYNSPLHF. In DNA, the CDR3 is TGCGCCAGCAGCTTGTTCGGACAGGGTGTAATCTATAATTCACCCCTCCACTTT.

V is TRBV7-8 and J is TRBJ2-1, with 14 bases matching TRBD2. V was clipped by 5 bases and J by 12 bases; unmatched bases: 12. Per the germline V gene, CDR1 is SGHVS and CDR2 is FQNEAQ. The CDR3 is 16 amino acids. CDR3 in amino acids: CASSGTSGSGTMRQFF. The DNA for the CDR3 is TGTGCCAGCAGCGGGACTAGCGGGAGTGGTACAATGAGGCAGTTCTTC.

V usage is TRBV27 and J usage is TRBJ1-5; D possibly corresponds to TRBD1 (6 bases). Germline V gene sequence: CDR1 MNHEY, CDR2 SMNVEV (reference sequence). There are 14 residues in the CDR3. Trimming took 5 bases from V and 1 from J, leaving 9 bases between them. The CDR3 bases are TGTGCCAGCAGTACAGGGTCGAGCAATCAGCCCCAGCATTTT. The encoded protein is CASSTGSSNQPQHF.

The chain is built from TRBV10-1 and TRBJ2-7; TRBD1 matches 10 bases. CDR1 and CDR2 (germline): WNHNN, SYGVQD (reference sequence). V shed 3 bases, J shed 3 bases, and the junction held 5 bases outside the gene matches. The CDR3 runs to 15 residues. This CDR3 is CASSDGTGAYYEQYF. CDR3 sequence (DNA): TGCGCCAGCAGTGATGGGACAGGGGCCTACTACGAGCAGTACTTC.

This chain connects TRBV2 to TRBJ2-7; D perhaps matches TRBD1 (6 bases). This CDR3 comprises 15 residues. CDR1 and CDR2 (germline): SNHLY, FYNNEI. Trimming took 6 bases from V and 0 from J, leaving 15 bases between them. CDR3 sequence (DNA): TGTGCCAGCAGGCGTCCCGGACAGCCCTCCTACGAGCAGTACTTC. This sequence encodes CASRRPGQPSYEQYF.

The rearrangement links TRBV5-1 to TRBJ2-1; TRBD2 matches at 11 bases. V was pared by 2 bases and J by 4 bases, with 2 bases of the junction left unmatched. Per the germline V gene, CDR1 is SGHRS and CDR2 is YFSETQ. The CDR3 length is 15 residues. The CDR3 nucleotides read TGCGCCAGCAGCTTTACTAGCGGGGGTTACAATGAGCAGTTCTTC. Translating it yields CASSFTSGGYNEQFF.

CDR3: CATSRDPQGQVGNTIYF. In DNA, the CDR3 is TGTGCCACCAGCAGAGATCCCCAGGGGCAAGTTGGAAACACCATATATTTT. This chain uses TRBV15 with TRBJ1-3, with a tentative D call TRBD1 (6 bases). Trimming took 0 bases from V and 3 from J, leaving 15 bases between them. The CDR3 consists of 17 residues. Looked up from germline, CDR1 is LNHNV and CDR2 is YYDKDF (reference sequence).

This rearrangement joins TRBV7-2 to TRBJ2-1, with D tentatively TRBD1 (5 bases). CDR1 is SGHTA and CDR2 is FQGNSA in the germline V gene. This CDR3 is 15 amino acids long. Trimming shortened V by 3 bases and J by 2 bases, and 11 bases separated the two germline ends. CDR3 nucleotides: TGTGCCAGCAGCTTCGACCTCAGGGCCTACAATGAGCAGTTCTTC. This sequence encodes CASSFDLRAYNEQFF.

This chain links TRBV7-2 with TRBJ1-2; TRBD1 agrees at 8 bases. CDR1 and CDR2 from the germline V gene are SGHTA and FQGNSA. The CDR3 length is 16 residues. J gave up 0 bases and V 5 bases, and 8 bases lay outside the gene matches. The CDR3 coding sequence is TGTGCCAGCAGCCTAACACGGACAGGGACTAACTATGGCTACACCTTC. This encodes CASSLTRTGTNYGYTF.